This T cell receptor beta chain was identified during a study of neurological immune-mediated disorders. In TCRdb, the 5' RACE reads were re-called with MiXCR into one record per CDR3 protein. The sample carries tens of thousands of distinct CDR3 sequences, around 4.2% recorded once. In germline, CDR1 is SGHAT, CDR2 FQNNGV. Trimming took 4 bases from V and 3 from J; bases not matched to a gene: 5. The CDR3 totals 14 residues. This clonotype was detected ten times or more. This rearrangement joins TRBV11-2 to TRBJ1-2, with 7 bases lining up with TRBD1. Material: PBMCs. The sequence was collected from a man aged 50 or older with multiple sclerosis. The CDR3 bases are TGTGCCAGCAGCTCAGACAGGGACTACTATGGCTACACCTTC. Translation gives CASSSDRDYYGYTF.